The clone carrying this TCR beta chain was detected only a few times. The sample is drawn from a study of response to subunit inactivated influenza vaccine. The ends lost 5 bases at V and 0 bases at J; junction bases unmatched: 4. CDR3 length equals 17 residues. Germline values: CDR1 SQVTM, CDR2 ANQGSEA. One entry per CDR3 protein results from TCRdb running MiXCR on the RT-PCR reads. The profile shows about half a million distinct CDR3 sequences, under 9% of them singletons. The clonotype originates from a man between 50 and 75 years old who received an inactivated influenza vaccine. This specimen was PBMCs from blood, taken roughly 24 months after vaccination. This sequence joins TRBV29-1 and TRBJ2-2; 15 nucleotides agree with TRBD2. In DNA form, the CDR3 reads TGCAGCGTTTCGGGACTAGCGGGGGGAACGAACACCGGGGAGCTGTTTTTT. Translated, it gives CSVSGLAGGTNTGELFF.